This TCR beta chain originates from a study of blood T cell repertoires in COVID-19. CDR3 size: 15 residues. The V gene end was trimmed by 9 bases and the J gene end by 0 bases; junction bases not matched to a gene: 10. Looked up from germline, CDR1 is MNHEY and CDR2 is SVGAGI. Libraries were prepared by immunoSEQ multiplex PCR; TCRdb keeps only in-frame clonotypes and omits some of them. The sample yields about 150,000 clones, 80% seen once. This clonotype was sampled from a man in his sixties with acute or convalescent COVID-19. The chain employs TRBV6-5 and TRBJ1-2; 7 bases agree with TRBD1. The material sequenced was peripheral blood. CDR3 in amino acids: CASSDRLEANYGYTF. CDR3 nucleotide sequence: TGTGCCAGTTCGGACAGGTTAGAAGCTAACTATGGCTACACCTTC.